The clone carrying this T cell receptor (beta chain) was observed a few times. Its target is unknown. This specimen comes from a study of beta chain features in type 1 diabetes. The study reverse transcribed the entire isolated RNA, so it sequenced expressed TCRB transcripts. Read counts averaged roughly 3.5 million for samples of naive, central memory and regulatory T cells. Sequencing was performed with immunoSEQ multiplex PCR; in TCRdb, only in-frame clones are kept and a portion is missing. This sample has roughly 230,000 clones, with roughly a tenth found just once. Deletions cut 1 base from V and 1 base from J, with 7 bases between. This CDR3 has 14 amino acids. CDR1 SGHVS and CDR2 FQNEAQ come from the germline V gene. Study-wide results and limits: In these data, an HLA type influence on TCRB rearrangement remained unresolved. All four CD4+ subsets from Type 1 diabetes patients carried moderately but significantly shorter TCRB CDR3s.

The sequenced sample consisted of naive CD4+ T cells from blood. The chain couples TRBV7-8 to TRBJ1-1; unclear D gene. This clonotype originated in a man aged 25-45 years with type 1 diabetes. CDR3 loop: CASSLVQKNTEAFF. DNA of the CDR3: TGTGCCAGCAGCTTAGTACAGAAGAACACTGAAGCTTTCTTT.